The clone carrying this T cell receptor (beta chain) occurred a few times. These data originate in a study of T cells in Graves' hyperthyroidism and ophthalmopathy. Study-level background: At initial diagnosis, before any treatment had begun, peripheral blood was obtained.

Amplified TCR beta CDR3 regions derived from RNA transcripts. A first-round RT-PCR of the TCR CDR3 used the HTBI primer set. TCRdb re-called the multiplex PCR reads with MiXCR, one entry per CDR3 protein. The profile shows almost 600,000 distinct CDR3 sequences, approximately 15% of them singletons. This clonotype originated in a woman aged 25-40 years with Graves' hyperthyroidism that later progressed to Graves' ophthalmopathy. Material: blood.

The CDR3 DNA follows: TGTGCCAGCAGTTACTCTTCTTGGACTAACACTGAAGCTTTCTTT. This gives the protein CASSYSSWTNTEAFF. The genes are TRBV6-6 and TRBJ1-1; D gene uncertain. Germline V gene sequence: CDR1 MNHNY, CDR2 SVGAGI (reference sequence). The CDR3 is 15 amino acids. V was trimmed by 0 bases and J by 2 bases, leaving 10 bases between them.